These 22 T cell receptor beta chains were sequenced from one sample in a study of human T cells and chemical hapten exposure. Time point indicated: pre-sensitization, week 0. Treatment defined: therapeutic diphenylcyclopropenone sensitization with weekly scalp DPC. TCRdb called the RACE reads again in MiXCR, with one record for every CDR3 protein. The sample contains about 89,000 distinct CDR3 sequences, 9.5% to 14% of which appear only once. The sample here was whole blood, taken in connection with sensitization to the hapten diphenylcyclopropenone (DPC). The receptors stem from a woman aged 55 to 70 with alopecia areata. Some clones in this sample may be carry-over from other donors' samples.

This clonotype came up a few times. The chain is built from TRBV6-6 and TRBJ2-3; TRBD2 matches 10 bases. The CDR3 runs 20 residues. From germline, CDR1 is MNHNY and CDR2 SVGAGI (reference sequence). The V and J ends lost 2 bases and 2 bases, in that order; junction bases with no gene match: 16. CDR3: CASSYNRSGGAKVPTDTQYF. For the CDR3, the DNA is TGTGCCAGCAGTTACAATCGCAGCGGGGGGGCCAAGGTCCCCACAGATACGCAGTATTTT.

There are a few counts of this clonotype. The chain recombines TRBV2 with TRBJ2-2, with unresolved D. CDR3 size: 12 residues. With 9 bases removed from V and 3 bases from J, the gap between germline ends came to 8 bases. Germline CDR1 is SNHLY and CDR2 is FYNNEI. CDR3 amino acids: CASHSDTGELFF. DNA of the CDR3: TGTGCCAGTCACAGCGACACCGGGGAGCTGTTTTTT.

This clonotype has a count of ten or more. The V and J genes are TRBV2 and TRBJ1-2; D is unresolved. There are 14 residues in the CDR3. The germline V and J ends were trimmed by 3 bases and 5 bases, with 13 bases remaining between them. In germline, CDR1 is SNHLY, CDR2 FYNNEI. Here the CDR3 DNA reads TGTGCCAGCAGTGAGGAAAGGGCTGGTTATGGCTACACCTTC. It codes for CASSEERAGYGYTF.

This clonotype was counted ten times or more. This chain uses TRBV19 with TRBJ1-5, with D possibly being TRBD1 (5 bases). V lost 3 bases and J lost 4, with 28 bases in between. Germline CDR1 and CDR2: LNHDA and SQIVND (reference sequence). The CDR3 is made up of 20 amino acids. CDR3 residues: CASSILRGDWSYLNNQPQHF. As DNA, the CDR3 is TGTGCCAGTAGTATTTTGAGAGGGGATTGGTCTTATCTTAATAATCAGCCCCAGCATTTT.

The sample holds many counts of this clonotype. The CDR3 sequence is CASSLSRGVTDTQYF. The DNA of the CDR3 is TGTGCCAGCAGCTTATCTCGCGGGGTCACAGATACGCAGTATTTT. The chain couples TRBV7-9 to TRBJ2-3, with D possibly matching TRBD2 (6 bases). This CDR3 has 15 amino acids. Germline V gives CDR1 SEHNR, CDR2 FQNEAQ (reference sequence). Trimming removed 2 bases at V and 2 bases at J, with 11 bases between.

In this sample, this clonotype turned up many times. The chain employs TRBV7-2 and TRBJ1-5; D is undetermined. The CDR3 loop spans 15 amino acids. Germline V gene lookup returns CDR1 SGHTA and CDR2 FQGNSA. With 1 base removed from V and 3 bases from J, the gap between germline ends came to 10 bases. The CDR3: CASSLVSGINQPQHF. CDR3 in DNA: TGTGCCAGCAGCTTAGTATCCGGGATCAATCAGCCCCAGCATTTT. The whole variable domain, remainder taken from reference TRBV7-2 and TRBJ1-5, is GAGVSQSPSNKVTEKGKDVELRCDPISGHTALYWYRQSLGQGLEFLIYFQGNSAPDKSGLPSDRFSAERTGGSVSTLTIQRTQQEDSAVYLCASSLVSGINQPQHFGDGTRLSIL.

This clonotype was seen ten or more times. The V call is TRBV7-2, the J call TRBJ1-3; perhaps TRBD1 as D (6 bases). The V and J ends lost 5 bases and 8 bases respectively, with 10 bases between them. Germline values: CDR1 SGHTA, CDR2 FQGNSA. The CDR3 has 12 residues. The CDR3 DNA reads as TGTGCCAGCAGCGTAAACAGGGACACCATATATTTT. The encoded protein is CASSVNRDTIYF.

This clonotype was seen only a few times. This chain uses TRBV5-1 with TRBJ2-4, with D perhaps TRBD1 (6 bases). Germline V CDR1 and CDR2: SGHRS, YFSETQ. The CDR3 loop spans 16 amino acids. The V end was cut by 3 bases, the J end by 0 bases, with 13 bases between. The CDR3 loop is CASSSTGFLAKNIQYF. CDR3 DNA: TGCGCCAGCAGCTCAACAGGGTTTCTAGCCAAAAACATTCAGTACTTC. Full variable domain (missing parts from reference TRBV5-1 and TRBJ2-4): KAGVTQTPRYLIKTRGQQVTLSCSPISGHRSVSWYQQTPGQGLQFLFEYFSETQRNKGNFPGRFSGRQFSNSRSEMNVSTLELGDSALYLCASSSTGFLAKNIQYFGAGTRLSVL.

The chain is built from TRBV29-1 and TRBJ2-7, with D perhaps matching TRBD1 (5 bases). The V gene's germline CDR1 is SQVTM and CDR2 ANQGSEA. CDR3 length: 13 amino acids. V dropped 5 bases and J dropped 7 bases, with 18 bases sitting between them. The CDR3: CSVTTAPTGEQYF. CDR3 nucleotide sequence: TGCAGCGTTACGACAGCTCCTACTGGTGAGCAGTACTTC.

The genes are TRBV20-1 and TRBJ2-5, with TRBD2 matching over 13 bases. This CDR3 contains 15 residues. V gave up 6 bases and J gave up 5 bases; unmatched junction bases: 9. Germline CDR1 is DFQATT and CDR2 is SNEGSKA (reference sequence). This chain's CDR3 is CSAGFTSGGAETQYF. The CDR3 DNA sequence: TGCAGTGCCGGTTTCACTAGCGGGGGGGCGGAGACCCAGTACTTC.

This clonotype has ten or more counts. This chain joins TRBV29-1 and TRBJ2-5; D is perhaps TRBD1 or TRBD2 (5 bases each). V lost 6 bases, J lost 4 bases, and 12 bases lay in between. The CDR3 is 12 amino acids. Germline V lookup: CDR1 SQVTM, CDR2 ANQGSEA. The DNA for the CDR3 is TGCAGCGTGGGGGTAGACGGAGAGACCCAGTACTTC. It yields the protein CSVGVDGETQYF.

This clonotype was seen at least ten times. The CDR3 region has the DNA TGTGCCATCAGTGACGGTAGGGGGACAGATACGCAGTATTTT. It codes for CAISDGRGTDTQYF. This chain links TRBV10-3 with TRBJ2-3; possibly TRBD1 for D (6 bases). This CDR3 is 14 amino acids long. Germline CDR1 and CDR2: ENHRY and SYGVKD. The V end lost 3 bases, the J end lost 3 bases, and 10 bases lay between the germline ends.

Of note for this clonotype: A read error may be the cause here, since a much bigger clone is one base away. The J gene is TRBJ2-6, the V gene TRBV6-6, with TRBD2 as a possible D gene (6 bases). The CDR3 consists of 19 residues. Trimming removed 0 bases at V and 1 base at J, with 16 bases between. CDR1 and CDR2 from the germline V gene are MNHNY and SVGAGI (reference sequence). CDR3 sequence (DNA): TGTGCCAGCAGTTACTCGACCGGGCTGGGGGGTTCTGGGGCCAACGTCCTGACTTTC. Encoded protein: CASSYSTGLGGSGANVLTF.

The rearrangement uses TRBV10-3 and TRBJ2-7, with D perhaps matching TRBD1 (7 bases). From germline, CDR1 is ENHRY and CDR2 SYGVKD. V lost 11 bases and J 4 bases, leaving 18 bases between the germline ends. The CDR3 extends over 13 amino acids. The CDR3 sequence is CAVRQGGEYEQYF. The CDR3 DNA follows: TGTGCCGTTCGACAGGGAGGCGAATACGAGCAGTACTTC.

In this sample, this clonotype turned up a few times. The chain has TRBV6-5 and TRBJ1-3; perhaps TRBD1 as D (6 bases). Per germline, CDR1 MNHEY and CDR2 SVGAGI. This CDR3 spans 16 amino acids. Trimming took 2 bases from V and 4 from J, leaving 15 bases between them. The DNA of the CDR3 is TGTGCCAGCAGTTACGGACAGCCGATCCACGGAAACACCATATATTTT. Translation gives CASSYGQPIHGNTIYF.

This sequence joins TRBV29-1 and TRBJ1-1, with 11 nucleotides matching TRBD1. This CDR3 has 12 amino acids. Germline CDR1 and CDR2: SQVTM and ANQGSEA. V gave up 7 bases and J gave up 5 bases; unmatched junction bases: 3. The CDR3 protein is CSAGQGATEAFF. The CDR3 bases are TGCAGCGCTGGACAGGGGGCAACTGAAGCTTTCTTT. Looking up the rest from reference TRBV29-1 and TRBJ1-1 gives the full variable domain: SAVISQKPSRDICQRGTSLTIQCQVDSQVTMMFWYRQQPGQSLTLIATANQGSEATYESGFVIDKFPISRPNLTFSTLTVSNMSPEDSSIYLCSAGQGATEAFFGQGTRLTVV.

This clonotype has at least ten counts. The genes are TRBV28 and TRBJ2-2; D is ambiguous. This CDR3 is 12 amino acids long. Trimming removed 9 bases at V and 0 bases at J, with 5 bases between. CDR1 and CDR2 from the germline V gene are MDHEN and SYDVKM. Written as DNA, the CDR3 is TGTGCCAGTCGGGCGAACACCGGGGAGCTGTTTTTT. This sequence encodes CASRANTGELFF. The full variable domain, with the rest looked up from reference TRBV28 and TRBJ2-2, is DVKVTQSSRYLVKRTGEKVFLECVQDMDHENMFWYRQDPGLGLRLIYFSYDVKMKEKGDIPEGYSVSREKKERFSLILESASTNQTSMYLCASRANTGELFFGEGSRLTVL.

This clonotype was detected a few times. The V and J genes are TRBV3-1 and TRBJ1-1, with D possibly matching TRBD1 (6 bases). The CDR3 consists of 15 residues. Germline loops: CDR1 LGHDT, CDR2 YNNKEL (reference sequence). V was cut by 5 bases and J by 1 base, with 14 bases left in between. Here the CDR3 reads CASSEQGVGNTEAFF. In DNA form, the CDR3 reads TGTGCCAGCAGCGAACAGGGTGTTGGGAACACTGAAGCTTTCTTT.

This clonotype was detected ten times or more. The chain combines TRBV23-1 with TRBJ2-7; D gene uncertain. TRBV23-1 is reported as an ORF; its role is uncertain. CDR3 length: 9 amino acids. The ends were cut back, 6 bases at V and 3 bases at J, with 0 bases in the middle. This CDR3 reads CASSYEQYF. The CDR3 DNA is TGCGCCAGCAGCTACGAGCAGTACTTC.

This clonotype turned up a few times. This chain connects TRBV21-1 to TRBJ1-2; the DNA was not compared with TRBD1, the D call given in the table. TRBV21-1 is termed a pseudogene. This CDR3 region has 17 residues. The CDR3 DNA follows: TGTGCCAGCAGCAAAGAGGGGGCCCAGGGGTGGGACTATGGCTACACCTTC. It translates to CASSKEGAQGWDYGYTF.

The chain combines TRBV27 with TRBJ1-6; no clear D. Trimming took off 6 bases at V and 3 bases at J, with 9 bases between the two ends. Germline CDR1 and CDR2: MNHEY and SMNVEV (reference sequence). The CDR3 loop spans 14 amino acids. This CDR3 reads CASRPDGYNSPLHF. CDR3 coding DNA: TGTGCCAGCAGACCGGACGGCTATAATTCACCCCTCCACTTT.

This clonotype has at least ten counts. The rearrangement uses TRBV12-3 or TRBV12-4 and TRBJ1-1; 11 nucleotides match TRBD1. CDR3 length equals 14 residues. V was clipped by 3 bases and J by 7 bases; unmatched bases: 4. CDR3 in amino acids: CASSFGQGAFEAFF. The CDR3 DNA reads TGTGCCAGCAGTTTCGGACAGGGGGCGTTTGAAGCTTTCTTT.